The 25 T cell receptor beta chains given below trace back to one sample, sequenced in a study of regulatory T cells in long-lasting Graves disease. Time point: newly diagnosed GD, antithyroid drugs for less than 3 months. The TCR library was prepared using RNA isolated from PBMCs. Library construction for TCR beta used iRepertoire HTBI primers and Arm-PCR of CDR3 regions. In TCRdb, the multiplex PCR reads were re-called with MiXCR into one record per CDR3 protein. The profile shows about 310,000 distinct CDR3 sequences, roughly 18% of them singletons. The sample consisted of peripheral blood mononuclear cells (PBMCs), taken at new diagnosis, from a patient treated with antithyroid drugs. These receptors came from a female donor with Graves disease.

This clonotype was found many times. The chain links TRBV6-2 or TRBV6-3 to TRBJ1-5, with D tentatively TRBD1 (5 bases). This CDR3 contains 15 residues. The V and J ends lost 5 bases and 0 bases respectively, with 11 bases between them. From germline, CDR1 is MNHEY and CDR2 SVGEGT. In DNA form, the CDR3 reads TGTGCCAGCAGTCGGGACCACAATAGCAATCAGCCCCAGCATTTT. It translates to CASSRDHNSNQPQHF.

V and J are TRBV12-3 or TRBV12-4 and TRBJ1-2, with D maybe TRBD1 (6 bases). V was clipped by 3 bases and J by 0 bases, with 11 bases between them. CDR3 length: 15 amino acids. CDR3 region: CASSFEDRPNYGYTF. The CDR3 DNA follows: TGTGCCAGCAGTTTTGAGGACAGACCTAACTATGGCTACACCTTC.

This clonotype was observed a single time. This CDR3 is CASRRDFNEKLFF. CDR3 coding DNA: TGTGCCAGCAGGCGGGATTTTAATGAAAAACTGTTTTTT. The chain is built from TRBV2 and TRBJ1-4; no clear D. This CDR3 has 13 amino acids. V lost 6 bases to trimming and J lost 4 bases, with 9 bases between them. CDR1 and CDR2 from the germline V gene are SNHLY and FYNNEI.

This clonotype was detected only a few times. The chain has TRBV5-6 and TRBJ1-2; maybe TRBD1 (6 bases). Trimming pared 3 bases from V and 0 bases from J, leaving 18 bases between. The V gene's germline CDR1 is SGHDT and CDR2 YYEEEE. The CDR3 loop spans 17 amino acids. As DNA, the CDR3 is TGTGCCAGCAGCTCCCCGGAGGACAGCCACCCTAACTATGGCTACACCTTC. Encoded protein: CASSSPEDSHPNYGYTF.

This clonotype showed up just a few times. This CDR3 is missing its conserved last phenylalanine or tryptophan, likely due to a read error. The chain uses TRBV12-3 or TRBV12-4 and TRBJ2-1; no clear D gene. CDR3 length: 13 residues. Trimming shortened V by 5 bases and J by 5 bases, and 10 bases separated the two germline ends. The CDR3 protein is CASSTTSDNEQFL. CDR3 nucleotide sequence: TGTGCCAGCAGTACGACGTCTGACAATGAGCAGTTCCTC.

Remarks on this clonotype: A much larger clone lies one base from this, so it may be a read error. This sequence joins TRBV30 and TRBJ2-5; 9 positions agree with TRBD2. CDR3 length: 12 amino acids. Germline CDR1 is GTSNPN and CDR2 is SVGIG (reference sequence). The CDR3 spells CGWMAGGGAQYF. As DNA, the CDR3 is TGTGGCTGGATGGCGGGAGGGGGGGCCCAGTACTTC.

At least ten counts were recorded for this clonotype. The V and J genes are TRBV11-3 and TRBJ2-2; 8 bases agree with TRBD2. Per germline, CDR1 SGHNT and CDR2 YENEEA. The V gene end was trimmed by 4 bases and the J gene end by 3 bases; junction bases not matched to a gene: 10. The CDR3 totals 17 residues. The CDR3 loop is CASSSHRLASDTGELFF. CDR3 sequence (DNA): TGTGCCAGCAGCTCCCACAGACTAGCGAGTGACACCGGGGAGCTGTTTTTT.

This clonotype was counted at least ten times. This sequence joins TRBV30 and TRBJ2-3; no clear D. In germline, CDR1 is GTSNPN, CDR2 SVGIG (reference sequence). The length of the CDR3 is 12 residues. The ends were cut back, 2 bases at V and 3 bases at J, with 6 bases in the middle. CDR3 bases: TGTGCCTGGAGTCAATTTACAGATACGCAGTATTTT. Its translation is CAWSQFTDTQYF.

This clonotype was seen many times. This chain joins TRBV27 and TRBJ2-7; D unclear. Germline loops: CDR1 MNHEY, CDR2 SMNVEV (reference sequence). CDR3 length: 13 amino acids. V shed 1 base and J shed 5 bases, with 9 bases lying between them. CDR3 amino acids: CASSLLGNHEQYF. The CDR3 coding sequence is TGTGCCAGCAGTTTATTGGGTAACCACGAGCAGTACTTC.

This clonotype was detected a few times. This chain joins TRBV5-1 and TRBJ2-1, with D maybe TRBD2 (7 bases). Germline loops: CDR1 SGHRS, CDR2 YFSETQ. The CDR3 is made up of 17 amino acids. Deletions cut 4 bases from V and 6 bases from J, with 23 bases between. Here the CDR3 reads CASSLSMGGALGNEQFF. CDR3 nucleotide sequence: TGCGCCAGCAGCCTATCCATGGGGGGGGCCCTAGGCAATGAGCAGTTCTTC.

This chain links TRBV28 with TRBJ2-7, with 10 bases fitting TRBD2. Germline V gene lookup returns CDR1 MDHEN and CDR2 SYDVKM. With 3 bases clipped from V and 0 bases from J, the junction kept 5 bases outside the gene matches. This CDR3 region has 16 residues. The CDR3 DNA reads TGTGCCAGCAGTTTCCCGGGACTAGCGTACTCCTACGAGCAGTACTTC. Its translation is CASSFPGLAYSYEQYF.

At least ten counts were recorded for this clonotype. This chain's CDR3 is CASSDSREGNEQFF. CDR3 nucleotide sequence: TGTGCCAGCAGTGACTCGAGGGAGGGCAATGAGCAGTTCTTC. This chain connects TRBV6-4 to TRBJ2-1, with 7 nucleotides matching TRBD2. The length of the CDR3 is 14 residues. Germline assignment: CDR1 MRHNA and CDR2 SNTAGT. Trimming at V came to 0 bases and at J to 6 bases, leaving 2 bases not matched to a gene.

This clonotype was observed many times. The genes are TRBV12-3 or TRBV12-4 and TRBJ2-3; TRBD1 is a possible D gene (6 bases). V gave up 10 bases and J gave up 5 bases, with 22 bases separating them. This CDR3 is built from 15 residues. CDR3 nucleotides: TGTGCCACCCCCCCTCCAGGGGAATCGGTAGATACGCAGTATTTT. Its translation is CATPPPGESVDTQYF.

This clonotype was recorded many times. The CDR3 region is CASKSSGDEQYF. The CDR3 bases are TGTGCCAGCAAGAGCTCGGGAGACGAGCAGTACTTC. The gene calls are TRBV7-9 and TRBJ2-7, with D possibly TRBD2 on 6 matching bases. V shed 7 bases and J shed 5 bases, with 12 bases lying between them. The CDR3 length is 12 residues. Germline CDR1 reads SEHNR; CDR2 reads FQNEAQ (reference sequence).

This clonotype occurred many times. This chain links TRBV7-9 with TRBJ1-5, with D perhaps matching TRBD1 (5 bases). Germline CDR1 reads SEHNR; CDR2 reads FQNEAQ (reference sequence). The CDR3 contains 15 residues. Trimming took 4 bases from V and 2 from J, leaving 12 bases between them. The CDR3 loop is CASSSGVTGNQPQHF. In DNA, the CDR3 is TGTGCCAGCAGCTCGGGGGTAACAGGCAATCAGCCCCAGCATTTT.

This clonotype has a count of ten or more. J is TRBJ1-1 and V is TRBV18, with 8 bases matching TRBD1. CDR3 length equals 15 residues. The V and J ends lost 4 bases and 3 bases, in that order; junction bases with no gene match: 7. The germline CDR1 and CDR2 sequences are KGHSH and LQKENI. CDR3 protein: CASSLDRGVDTEAFF. The CDR3 bases are TGTGCCAGCTCACTTGACAGGGGCGTGGACACTGAAGCTTTCTTT. The full variable domain, completed using reference TRBV18 and TRBJ1-1, is NAGVMQNPRHLVRRRGQEARLRCSPMKGHSHVYWYRQLPEEGLKFMVYLQKENIIDESGMPKERFSAEFPKEGPSILRIQQVVRGDSAAYFCASSLDRGVDTEAFFGQGTRLTVV.

This clonotype was observed many times. The chain is built from TRBV2 and TRBJ2-2, with TRBD1 matching over 7 bases. Germline loops: CDR1 SNHLY, CDR2 FYNNEI. The V gene end was trimmed by 3 bases and the J gene end by 4 bases; junction bases not matched to a gene: 5. CDR3 length: 15 residues. The CDR3 region has the DNA TGTGCCAGCAGTGAGGGGACAGTAAGCACCGGGGAGCTGTTTTTT. Protein product: CASSEGTVSTGELFF.

In its sample, this clonotype was seen a few times. V and J are TRBV5-1 and TRBJ2-3, with 8 bases matching TRBD1. The V segment lost 3 bases and the J segment 2 bases; nucleotides outside the gene matches: 5. The V gene's germline CDR1 is SGHRS and CDR2 YFSETQ. The CDR3 runs to 15 residues. The CDR3 sequence: CASSYDRGPTDTQYF. CDR3 in DNA: TGCGCCAGCAGCTATGACAGGGGACCCACAGATACGCAGTATTTT.

This clonotype occurred many times. V usage is TRBV28 and J usage is TRBJ1-2; possible D gene TRBD1, 5 bases. The germline CDR1 and CDR2 sequences are MDHEN and SYDVKM. This CDR3 has 18 residues. V shed 1 base and J shed 6 bases, with 24 bases lying between them. The CDR3 DNA is TGTGCCAGCAGTTTATTTGGAAGGTGGGGGGAACGAGACCATGGCTACACCTTC. Translation gives CASSLFGRWGERDHGYTF.

There are many counts of this clonotype. The chain couples TRBV7-9 to TRBJ2-3; D not certain. Looked up from germline, CDR1 is SEHNR and CDR2 is FQNEAQ (reference sequence). CDR3 length equals 16 residues. V was clipped by 6 bases and J by 2 bases, with 18 bases between them. In DNA form, the CDR3 reads TGTGCCAGCAGTACGTTTTTAGGGCAGTTCACAGATACGCAGTATTTT. It codes for CASSTFLGQFTDTQYF.

This clonotype was observed a few times. The chain uses TRBV7-8 and TRBJ1-4, with TRBD1 as a possible D gene (5 bases). CDR1 is SGHVS and CDR2 is FQNEAQ in the germline V gene. The ends were cut back, 5 bases at V and 3 bases at J, with 16 bases in the middle. CDR3 length: 16 residues. Here the CDR3 DNA reads TGTGCCAGCAGCCCCCTAACAGGAGCCCCTAATGAAAAACTGTTTTTT. Translation: CASSPLTGAPNEKLFF.

This clonotype was counted at least ten times. The gene calls are TRBV18 and TRBJ2-7; TRBD2 aligns across 10 bases. The V gene end was trimmed by 3 bases and the J gene end by 6 bases; junction bases not matched to a gene: 5. The CDR3 spans 14 residues. Germline V lookup: CDR1 KGHSH, CDR2 LQKENI. In nucleotides, the CDR3 is TGTGCCAGCTCACCGGGACTAGCGTATAGCGAGCAGTACTTC. It encodes CASSPGLAYSEQYF.

This clonotype appeared many times. This chain links TRBV12-3 or TRBV12-4 with TRBJ2-3; 8 positions match TRBD2. The CDR3 has 18 residues. V shed 4 bases, J shed 0 bases, and the junction held 12 bases outside the gene matches. The CDR3 spells CASSYAPLSSGSTDTQYF. CDR3 bases: TGTGCCAGCAGTTACGCCCCTTTGTCTAGCGGGAGCACAGATACGCAGTATTTT.

This clonotype showed up many times. V is TRBV6-1 and J is TRBJ2-1; the D gene is possibly TRBD1 (6 bases). The CDR3 has 13 residues. V was shortened by 6 bases and J by 4 bases, with 10 bases between the two germline ends. Germline values: CDR1 MNHNS, CDR2 SASEGT. The CDR3: CASRPTGYNEQFF. CDR3 nucleotides: TGTGCCAGCAGACCCACAGGGTACAATGAGCAGTTCTTC.

A note on this clonotype: A far larger clone is one nucleotide away, so this likely arose from a read error. The CDR3 is CANSLNAGGGSSRTQYF. CDR3 nucleotide sequence: TGTGCCAACAGTTTAAACGCAGGGGGGGGGTCGAGTCGGACCCAGTACTTC. The V call is TRBV2, the J call TRBJ2-5; either TRBD1 or TRBD2 may supply D (7 bases each). CDR3 length: 17 residues. Germline lookup yields CDR1 SNHLY and CDR2 FYNNEI.